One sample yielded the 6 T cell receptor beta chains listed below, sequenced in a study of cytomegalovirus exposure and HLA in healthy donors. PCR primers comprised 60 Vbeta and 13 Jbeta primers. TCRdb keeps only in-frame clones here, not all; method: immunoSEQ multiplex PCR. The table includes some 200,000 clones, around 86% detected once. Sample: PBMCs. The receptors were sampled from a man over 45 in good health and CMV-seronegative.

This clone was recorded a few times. The DNA of the CDR3 is TGTGCCAGCAGCCCACGAATCCAGGGACAGGGCTACAATGAGCAGTTCTTC. Its protein is CASSPRIQGQGYNEQFF. The chain joins TRBV7-3 to TRBJ2-1, with TRBD1 identical over 9 bases. Germline-derived CDR1 and CDR2 are SGHTA and FQGTGA. The CDR3 contains 17 residues. Trimming took 5 bases from V and 3 from J; bases not matched to a gene: 11.

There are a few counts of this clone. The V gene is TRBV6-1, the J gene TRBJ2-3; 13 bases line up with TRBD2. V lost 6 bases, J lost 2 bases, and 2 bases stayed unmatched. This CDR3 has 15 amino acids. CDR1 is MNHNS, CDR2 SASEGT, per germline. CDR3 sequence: CASRTSGGYTDTQYF. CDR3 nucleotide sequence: TGTGCCAGCAGGACTAGCGGGGGGTACACAGATACGCAGTATTTT.

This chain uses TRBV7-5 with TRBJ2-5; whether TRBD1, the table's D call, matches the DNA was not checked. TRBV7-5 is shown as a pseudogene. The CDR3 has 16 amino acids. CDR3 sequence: CARSLALQGPQETQYF. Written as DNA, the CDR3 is TGTGCCAGAAGCTTAGCGCTCCAGGGTCCCCAAGAGACCCAGTACTTC.

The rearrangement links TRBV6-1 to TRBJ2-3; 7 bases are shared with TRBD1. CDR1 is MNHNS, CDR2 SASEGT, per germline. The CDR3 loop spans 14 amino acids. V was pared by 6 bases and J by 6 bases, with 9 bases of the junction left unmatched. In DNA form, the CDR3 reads TGTGCCAGCAGGCCGACAGGGACCCGGGATACGCAGTATTTT. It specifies CASRPTGTRDTQYF.

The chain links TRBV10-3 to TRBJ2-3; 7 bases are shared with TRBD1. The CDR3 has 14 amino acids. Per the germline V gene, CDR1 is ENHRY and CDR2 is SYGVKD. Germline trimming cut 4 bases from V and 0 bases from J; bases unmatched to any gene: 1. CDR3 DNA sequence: TGTGCCATCAGTGCACAGGGGAGCACAGATACGCAGTATTTT. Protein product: CAISAQGSTDTQYF.

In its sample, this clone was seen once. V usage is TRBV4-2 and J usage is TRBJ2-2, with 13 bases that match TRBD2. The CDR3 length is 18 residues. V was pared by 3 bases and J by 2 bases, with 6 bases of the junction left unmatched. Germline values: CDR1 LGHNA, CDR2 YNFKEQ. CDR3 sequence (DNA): TGTGCCAGCAGCCAGGCGACTAGCGGGGGGCCAAACACCGGGGAGCTGTTTTTT. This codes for CASSQATSGGPNTGELFF.